The 30 T cell receptor beta chains given below trace back to one sample, sequenced in a study of cytomegalovirus exposure and HLA in healthy donors. The PCR made use of 60 Vbeta and 13 Jbeta primers. TCRdb's copy holds only in-frame clones and misses some; the assay was immunoSEQ multiplex PCR. Among about 170,000 clones listed, just over 75% were seen once. The sample consisted of PBMCs. The receptors were sampled from a woman aged 25 to 39 in good health and CMV-seropositive.

CDR3 sequence: CALRTGQGTGELFF. The CDR3 DNA reads TGTGCTCTCAGAACGGGACAGGGCACCGGGGAGCTGTTTTTT. V and J are TRBV30 and TRBJ2-2; 9 nucleotides line up with TRBD1. CDR1 is GTSNPN and CDR2 is SVGIG in the germline V gene (reference sequence). The CDR3 is 14 residues long.

The chain joins TRBV5-4 to TRBJ1-2, with TRBD1 matching 8 bases. The trim removed 2 bases at V and 5 bases at J, leaving 5 bases unmatched. This CDR3 spans 14 amino acids. Germline CDR1 and CDR2: SGHNT and YYREEE (reference sequence). The CDR3 nucleotides read TGTGCCAGCAGCTTAACAGGGGGGCGGTATGGCTACACCTTC. This gives the protein CASSLTGGRYGYTF.

The chain carries TRBV25-1 and TRBJ1-1, with 9 bases lining up with TRBD1. This CDR3 is 15 amino acids long. Germline assignment: CDR1 MGHDK and CDR2 SYGVNS. With 2 bases clipped from V and 2 bases from J, the junction kept 3 bases outside the gene matches. The DNA for the CDR3 is TGTGCCAGCAGTGAACCTACAGGGGGCAACACTGAAGCTTTCTTT. Translation: CASSEPTGGNTEAFF.

The genes are TRBV7-8 and TRBJ1-5; 8 bases map to TRBD1. Trimming at V came to 5 bases and at J to 4 bases, leaving 13 bases not matched to a gene. CDR1 SGHVS and CDR2 FQNEAQ come from the germline V gene. CDR3 size: 17 residues. The CDR3: CASSRTGRASLNQPQHF. CDR3 in DNA: TGTGCCAGCAGCAGGACAGGGCGGGCATCTCTTAATCAGCCCCAGCATTTT.

The sample holds one count of this clone. The chain recombines TRBV4-1 with TRBJ1-4; 9 bases line up with TRBD1. The CDR3 is 16 amino acids. After removal of 4 bases from V and 3 bases from J, the junction contained 6 bases not matched to a gene. CDR1 is MGHRA and CDR2 is YSYEKL in the germline V gene. CDR3 protein: CASSPGQGPSNEKLFF. CDR3 nucleotides: TGCGCCAGCAGCCCCGGACAGGGGCCCTCTAATGAAAAACTGTTTTTT.

This chain connects TRBV18 to TRBJ1-2; 8 bases fit TRBD1. This CDR3 is 15 amino acids long. Looked up from germline, CDR1 is KGHSH and CDR2 is LQKENI. V lost 2 bases, J lost 2 bases, and 4 bases stayed unmatched. Written as DNA, the CDR3 is TGTGCCAGCTCACCAAGGGGACAGGACAACTATGGCTACACCTTC. Amino acid sequence: CASSPRGQDNYGYTF.

The J gene is TRBJ2-2, the V gene TRBV5-1; D may be TRBD2 (6 bases). The germline V gene has CDR1 SGHRS and CDR2 YFSETQ. CDR3 size: 13 residues. V shed 3 bases and J shed 5 bases, with 8 bases lying between them. The DNA of the CDR3 is TGCGCCAGCAGCTCGGAGGGGACCGGGGAGCTGTTTTTT. Its protein product is CASSSEGTGELFF.

V and J are TRBV28 and TRBJ1-2; TRBD1 matches 7 bases. The CDR3 is made up of 16 amino acids. Germline trimming cut 3 bases from V and 0 bases from J; bases unmatched to any gene: 7. CDR1 and CDR2 from the germline V gene are MDHEN and SYDVKM. The CDR3 region is CASSFSTGTTNYGYTF. The CDR3 DNA reads as TGTGCCAGCAGTTTCTCGACAGGGACGACTAACTATGGCTACACCTTC.

The chain recombines TRBV5-4 with TRBJ2-5, with TRBD1 as a possible D gene (6 bases). Trimming took 4 bases from V and 3 from J, leaving 13 bases between them. Germline assignment: CDR1 SGHNT and CDR2 YYREEE (reference sequence). CDR3 length: 14 amino acids. The CDR3 region is CASSATGIEETQYF. The CDR3 coding sequence is TGTGCCAGCAGCGCGACAGGTATAGAAGAGACCCAGTACTTC.

The CDR3 is CASSLGARALNQPQHF. In nucleotides, the CDR3 is TGTGCCAGCAGTTTAGGGGCCCGGGCCCTCAATCAGCCCCAGCATTTT. This chain joins TRBV28 and TRBJ1-5, with a weak D call TRBD1 (5 bases). V shed 2 bases and J shed 3 bases, with 14 bases lying between them. Germline V gene data show CDR1 as MDHEN and CDR2 as SYDVKM. The CDR3 has 16 amino acids.

This clone showed up just once. This chain links TRBV15 with TRBJ2-1; TRBD2 aligns across 8 bases. Losses at the gene ends were 0 bases for V and 8 bases for J; bases not matched to a gene: 12. Per the germline V gene, CDR1 is LNHNV and CDR2 is YYDKDF (reference sequence). This CDR3 contains 17 residues. This CDR3 reads CATSRDTLAGGPYEQFF. In DNA form, the CDR3 reads TGTGCCACCAGCAGAGATACACTTGCGGGGGGCCCATATGAGCAGTTCTTC.

The gene calls are TRBV6-5 and TRBJ1-5; 8 bases align to TRBD1. Germline V lookup: CDR1 MNHEY, CDR2 SVGAGI. The CDR3 runs to 15 residues. With V trimmed by 7 bases and J by 4 bases, 9 bases remained unmatched. CDR3: CASTSGRGRNQPQHF. The CDR3 DNA is TGTGCCAGCACCAGCGGCAGGGGGCGGAATCAGCCCCAGCATTTT.

The chain employs TRBV7-9 and TRBJ1-1; 10 bases match TRBD1. Unmatched junction bases numbered 3, after V lost 4 bases and J lost 7 bases. Germline CDR1 and CDR2: SEHNR and FQNEAQ (reference sequence). The CDR3 covers 13 residues. CDR3 coding DNA: TGTGCCAGCAGCTCGAGGGACAGGGGTGAAGCTTTCTTT. Protein product: CASSSRDRGEAFF.

The J gene is TRBJ2-2, the V gene TRBV9; 9 bases align to TRBD2. With V trimmed by 0 bases and J by 0 bases, 3 bases remained unmatched. Germline V gene lookup returns CDR1 SGDLS and CDR2 YYNGEE. This CDR3 region has 17 residues. In DNA form, the CDR3 reads TGTGCCAGCAGCGTAGGAGGACTAGCGTCGAACACCGGGGAGCTGTTTTTT. Translating gives CASSVGGLASNTGELFF.

The chain uses TRBV29-1 and TRBJ2-5; possibly TRBD1 for D (6 bases). In germline, CDR1 is SQVTM, CDR2 ANQGSEA. Trimming cost V 2 bases and J 11 bases, with 18 bases left between them. The CDR3 runs to 13 residues. The CDR3 reads CSVEQGLLGEQYF. As DNA, the CDR3 is TGCAGCGTTGAACAGGGGCTACTAGGGGAGCAGTACTTC.

This clone was seen a few times. This chain uses TRBV6-1 with TRBJ1-5, with a weak D call TRBD1 (6 bases). The length of the CDR3 is 14 residues. V was clipped by 2 bases and J by 10 bases, with 15 bases between them. CDR1 is MNHNS, CDR2 SASEGT, per germline. The CDR3 reads CASSESRGSQPQHF. In nucleotides, the CDR3 is TGTGCCAGCAGTGAAAGCAGGGGAAGTCAACCCCAGCATTTT.

This chain joins TRBV11-2 and TRBJ2-7; no clear D gene. Germline values: CDR1 SGHAT, CDR2 FQNNGV. V lost 4 bases and J 4 bases, leaving 23 bases between the germline ends. This CDR3 contains 17 residues. The CDR3 DNA is TGTGCCAGCAGCTCTCGTCGACTTCCTGAATTTGGGTACGAGCAGTACTTC. This sequence encodes CASSSRRLPEFGYEQYF.

The genes are TRBV4-3 and TRBJ1-2; D unclear. The CDR3 has 13 residues. Trimming left V 0 bases short and J 6 bases short, with 8 bases between. In germline, CDR1 is LGHNA, CDR2 YSLEER. CDR3: CASSQEYPDGYTF. The CDR3 DNA is TGCGCCAGCAGCCAAGAGTATCCAGATGGCTACACCTTC.

The rearrangement joins TRBV10-1 to TRBJ1-5; unclear D gene. CDR1 WNHNN and CDR2 SYGVQD come from the germline V gene (reference sequence). V was pared by 2 bases and J by 4 bases, with 6 bases between. This CDR3 contains 13 residues. The CDR3: CASSEPRNQPQHF. The CDR3 region has the DNA TGCGCCAGCAGTGAGCCCCGGAATCAGCCCCAGCATTTT.

This clone has only a few counts. V is TRBV25-1 and J is TRBJ2-7; weak D call: TRBD2 (5 bases). The CDR3 covers 14 residues. CDR1 is MGHDK and CDR2 is SYGVNS in the germline V gene. V was clipped by 2 bases and J by 2 bases, with 10 bases between them. The CDR3, as DNA: TGTGCCAGCAGTGAAATTGGGAGCACCTACGAGCAGTACTTC. Translated: CASSEIGSTYEQYF.

The gene calls are TRBV7-9 and TRBJ1-2; 7 bases fit TRBD1. The V and J ends lost 5 bases and 8 bases, in that order; junction bases with no gene match: 11. Germline assignment: CDR1 SEHNR and CDR2 FQNEAQ (reference sequence). The CDR3 sequence is 14 residues long. The CDR3 region is CASSPVGTVSGYTF. In nucleotides, the CDR3 is TGTGCCAGCAGCCCGGTCGGGACAGTCTCCGGCTACACCTTC.

This clone was detected a few times. The rearrangement links TRBV7-6 to TRBJ2-5, with D possibly being TRBD1 (6 bases). Germline CDR1 and CDR2: SGHVS and FNYEAQ. The length of the CDR3 is 12 residues. V shed 2 bases and J shed 13 bases, with 14 bases lying between them. CDR3 nucleotides: TGTGCCAGCAGCTTAATCTCTGACAGGTTGTACTTC. It translates to CASSLISDRLYF.

The chain combines TRBV4-3 with TRBJ2-5, with 11 nucleotides matching TRBD2. V was pared by 0 bases and J by 5 bases, with 5 bases of the junction left unmatched. There are 16 residues in the CDR3. Germline V gene sequence: CDR1 LGHNA, CDR2 YSLEER. The CDR3 coding sequence is TGCGCCAGCAGCCAAGAGCTAGCGGGAGGCGGCGAGACCCAGTACTTC. It encodes CASSQELAGGGETQYF.

The CDR3 reads CASSRESNTEAFF. DNA of the CDR3: TGTGCCAGCAGCCGGGAATCGAACACTGAAGCTTTCTTT. J is TRBJ1-1 and V is TRBV5-4; D not resolved. Looked up from germline, CDR1 is SGHNT and CDR2 is YYREEE (reference sequence). The CDR3 is 13 amino acids. V lost 4 bases and J lost 1, with 8 bases in between.

This clone was observed a single time. The chain recombines TRBV15 with TRBJ1-6; no definite D call. Germline V gene lookup returns CDR1 LNHNV and CDR2 YYDKDF (reference sequence). The V and J ends lost 1 base and 5 bases respectively, with 9 bases between them. The CDR3 runs to 15 residues. The CDR3 sequence: CATSRGRADNSPLHF. The CDR3 nucleotides read TGTGCCACCAGCAGAGGTCGAGCTGATAATTCACCCCTCCACTTT.

V is TRBV10-1 and J is TRBJ2-7, with 11 bases matching TRBD1. Germline V gene data show CDR1 as WNHNN and CDR2 as SYGVQD (reference sequence). The ends lost 6 bases at V and 5 bases at J; junction bases unmatched: 9. This CDR3 has 15 amino acids. As DNA, the CDR3 is TGCGCCAGCAGCCGAACCCGGACAGGGGGCGACGAGCAGTACTTC. Translated, it gives CASSRTRTGGDEQYF.

V is TRBV7-9 and J is TRBJ1-4; no clear D gene. This CDR3 contains 15 residues. Germline values: CDR1 SEHNR, CDR2 FQNEAQ (reference sequence). V was pared by 1 base and J by 7 bases, with 13 bases between. The CDR3 region is CASSLGGLNGEKLFF. The CDR3 nucleotides are TGTGCCAGCAGCTTAGGAGGGCTTAATGGTGAAAAACTGTTTTTT.

The chain links TRBV15 to TRBJ2-7; 13 bases map to TRBD2. Germline CDR1 and CDR2: LNHNV and YYDKDF (reference sequence). V was pared by 1 base and J by 2 bases, with 5 bases of the junction left unmatched. The CDR3 loop spans 17 amino acids. The CDR3 region has the DNA TGTGCCACCAGCAGAGTTCTCGGGACTAGCGGGACCTACGAGCAGTACTTC. Protein product: CATSRVLGTSGTYEQYF.

The gene calls are TRBV6-5 and TRBJ2-7; 10 bases align to TRBD1. V gave up 6 bases and J gave up 1 base; unmatched junction bases: 3. CDR3 length equals 14 residues. The germline V gene encodes CDR1 MNHEY and CDR2 SVGAGI. CDR3 loop: CASSRGQGSYEQYF. CDR3 in DNA: TGTGCCAGCAGCCGGGGACAGGGGTCCTACGAGCAGTACTTC.

This rearrangement joins TRBV28 to TRBJ1-6; possible D gene TRBD1, 6 bases. The V gene's germline CDR1 is MDHEN and CDR2 SYDVKM. Trimming left V 7 bases short and J 7 bases short, with 26 bases between. CDR3 length: 18 residues. In DNA form, the CDR3 reads TGTGCCAGCACCATAGGTAGGCTCTACAGGGTTGGGAATTCACCCCTCCACTTT. It encodes CASTIGRLYRVGNSPLHF.